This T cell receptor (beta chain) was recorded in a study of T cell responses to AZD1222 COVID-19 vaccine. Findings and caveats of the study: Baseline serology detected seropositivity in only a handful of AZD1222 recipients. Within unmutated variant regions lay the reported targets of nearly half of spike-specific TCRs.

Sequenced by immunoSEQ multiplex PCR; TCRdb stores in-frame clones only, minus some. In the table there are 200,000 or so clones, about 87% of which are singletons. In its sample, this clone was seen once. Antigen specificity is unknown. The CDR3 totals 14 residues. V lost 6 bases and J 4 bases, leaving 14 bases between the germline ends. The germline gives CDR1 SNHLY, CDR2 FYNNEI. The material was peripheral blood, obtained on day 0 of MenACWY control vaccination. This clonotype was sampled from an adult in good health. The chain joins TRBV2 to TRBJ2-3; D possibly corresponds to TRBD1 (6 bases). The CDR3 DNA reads TGTGCCAGCAGGGACTGGCGGACAGCAGATACGCAGTATTTT. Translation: CASRDWRTADTQYF.